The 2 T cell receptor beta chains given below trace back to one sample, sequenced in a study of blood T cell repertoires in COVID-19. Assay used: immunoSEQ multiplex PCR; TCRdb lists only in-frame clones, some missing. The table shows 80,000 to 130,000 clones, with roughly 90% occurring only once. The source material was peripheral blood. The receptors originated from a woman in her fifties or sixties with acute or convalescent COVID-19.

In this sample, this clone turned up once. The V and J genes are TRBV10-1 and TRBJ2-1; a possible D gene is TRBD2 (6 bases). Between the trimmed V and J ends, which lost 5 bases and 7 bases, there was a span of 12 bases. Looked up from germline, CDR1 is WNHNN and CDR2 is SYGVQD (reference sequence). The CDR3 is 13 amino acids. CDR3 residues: CASSPIGRNEQFF. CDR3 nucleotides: TGCGCCAGCAGTCCCATAGGGAGGAATGAGCAGTTCTTC.

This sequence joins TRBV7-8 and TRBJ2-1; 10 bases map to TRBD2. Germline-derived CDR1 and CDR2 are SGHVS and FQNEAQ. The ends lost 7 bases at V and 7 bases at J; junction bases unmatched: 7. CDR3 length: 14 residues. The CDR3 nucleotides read TGTGCCAGCAATCTACTAGCGGGGAGGAATGAGCAGTTCTTC. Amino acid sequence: CASNLLAGRNEQFF.